This record concerns one TCR beta chain sequence. No antigen is known for it. These data come from a study of identifying expanded T cells in peripheral blood. General study points: Two-week clone count variance significantly increased as total template count grew.

This CDR3 is 12 amino acids long. Assay used: immunoSEQ multiplex PCR; TCRdb lists only in-frame clones, some missing. The data show about 90,000 clones, 75% to 90% seen once. The gene calls are TRBV21-1 and TRBJ2-7; the table's TRBD2 call for D was not verified on the DNA. TRBV21-1 corresponds to a pseudogene. Sequencing was performed on blood. This receptor was identified in a person aged 18 to 70 in good health. CDR3 region: CASSTPEYEQYF. CDR3 bases: TGTGCCAGCAGCACCCCGGAGTACGAGCAGTACTTC.